One T cell receptor beta chain is described in this entry. Its antigen is not identified. This entry belongs to a study of identical twins. The study, taken as a whole, reports: Not following the same donors, the study drew its conclusions from cross-sectional statistical analysis.

Unique molecular identifiers were in the cDNA, with template-switch universal primer binding. TCRdb fed the 5' RACE reads into MiXCR, producing one record per CDR3 protein. The sample contains 1.5 million to 2 million distinct CDR3 sequences, roughly a third of which appear only once. The germline V gene has CDR1 SGHTA and CDR2 FQGNSA. Trimming took off 3 bases at V and 6 bases at J, with 18 bases between the two ends. The CDR3 spans 16 residues. This chain uses TRBV7-2 with TRBJ2-1; TRBD2 might be the D (6 bases). Specimen: cord blood. This clonotype originated in a newborn girl in good health. The CDR3 nucleotides read TGTGCCAGCAGCTTTGGCGGTCTAGCGAACGTCAATGAGCAGTTCTTC. It is translated as CASSFGGLANVNEQFF.